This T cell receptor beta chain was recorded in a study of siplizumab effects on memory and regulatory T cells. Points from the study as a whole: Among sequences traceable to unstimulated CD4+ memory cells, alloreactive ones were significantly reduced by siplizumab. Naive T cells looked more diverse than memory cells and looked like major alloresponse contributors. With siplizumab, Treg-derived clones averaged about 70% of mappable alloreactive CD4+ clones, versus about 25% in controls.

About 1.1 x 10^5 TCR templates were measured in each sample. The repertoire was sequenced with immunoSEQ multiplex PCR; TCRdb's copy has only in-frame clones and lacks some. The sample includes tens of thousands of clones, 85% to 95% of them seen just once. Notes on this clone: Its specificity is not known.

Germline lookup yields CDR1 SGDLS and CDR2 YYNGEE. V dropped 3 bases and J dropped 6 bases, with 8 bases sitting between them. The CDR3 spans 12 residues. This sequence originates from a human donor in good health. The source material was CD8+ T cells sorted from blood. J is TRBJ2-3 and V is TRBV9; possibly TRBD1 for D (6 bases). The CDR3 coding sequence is TGTGCCAGCAGCGCAACAGGGGATACGCAGTATTTT. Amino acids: CASSATGDTQYF.